Listed below are T cell receptor beta chains from one sample, sequenced in a study of cytomegalovirus exposure and HLA in healthy donors. Profiling relied on immunoSEQ multiplex PCR, and the TCRdb table lists in-frame clones only, not all of them. The sample has about 140,000 clones, around four fifths seen once. The sample was PBMCs. The receptor source for this set is a woman aged 40 to 50 in good health and CMV-seronegative. The CDR3 runs from the conserved cysteine through the conserved F or W. D genes are given only for firm matches. Clone size appears in some rows only: once, few, many, or a class for an expanded clone.

TRBJ2-7 TRBV29-1 TRBD2 few TGCAGCGTTGAAGTCAGGGCGGGGGGGGAGCAGTACTTC CSVEVRAGGEQYF
TRBJ2-7 TRBV10-3 . . TGTGCCATCAGTGGTACAGGGAGCACCTACGAGCAGTACTTC CAISGTGSTYEQYF
TRBJ2-7 TRBV6-5 TRBD1 . TGTGCCAGCAGTTACTCGATTGTACAGGGGGTCTACGAGCAGTACTTC CASSYSIVQGVYEQYF
TRBJ1-4 TRBV18 . . TGTGCCAGCTCACAAACGGTCGCAGGGTACGAAAAACTGTTTTTT CASSQTVAGYEKLFF
TRBJ2-7 TRBV7-2 . . TGTGCCAGCAGACGAGGAGGGTCCTACGAGCAGTACTTC CASRRGGSYEQYF
TRBJ2-1 TRBV5-6 TRBD2 . TGTGCCAGCAGCTTGGGGGCCCGATGGGATAGCGGGCTCAATGAGCAGTTCTTC CASSLGARWDSGLNEQFF
TRBJ2-2 TRBV5-1 TRBD2 . TGCGCCAGCAGCTTGGAGGGGAGTAGCGGGGGCCAAACCGGGGAGCTGTTTTTT CASSLEGSSGGQTGELFF
TRBJ2-7 TRBV18 . few TGTGCCAGCTCCCGAGACACCTACGAGCAGTACTTC CASSRDTYEQYF
TRBJ2-7 TRBV10-2 TRBD2 . TGCGCGACCGGGACTAGCGGTACCTACGAGCAGTACTTC CATGTSGTYEQYF
TRBJ1-3 TRBV7-9 TRBD1 . TGTGCCAGCAGCGTAGTGACAGGGGCTGGAAACACCATATATTTT CASSVVTGAGNTIYF
TRBJ1-2 TRBV7-2 TRBD1 . TGTGCCAGCAGCTTAGGGAATCTCAACCAGGGGGCCTATGGCTACACCTTC CASSLGNLNQGAYGYTF
TRBJ1-2 TRBV5-1 . . TGCGCCAGCAGATCCGCAGGAATCTATGGCTACACCTTC CASRSAGIYGYTF
TRBJ1-6 TRBV9 TRBD1 . TGTGCCAGCAGCGTAGAGTCAGGGGGCCCAACGGGATCACCCCTCCACTTT CASSVESGGPTGSPLHF
TRBJ1-1 TRBV5-1 . . TGCGCCAGCAGCTTGGGGGGGAGGTACACTGAAGCTTTCTTT CASSLGGRYTEAFF
TRBJ1-5 TRBV6-1 TRBD1 . TGTGCCAGCAGTGTGTGGGGGACAGGGGGCAATCAGCCCCAGCATTTT CASSVWGTGGNQPQHF
TRBJ1-3 TRBV4-1 . . TGCGCCAGCAGCGAACCGGCCATGCAGGGGCCCATATATTTT CASSEPAMQGPIYF
TRBJ2-7 TRBV10-3 TRBD2 few TGTGCCAGCAGTTACAGCGGGGGCTCCTACGAGCAGTACTTC CASSYSGGSYEQYF
TRBJ2-1 TRBV7-2 . once TGTGCCAGTGCAGGGGATTTTTCCTACAATGAGCAGTTCTTC CASAGDFSYNEQFF
TRBJ2-7 TRBV5-1 TRBD2 . TGCGCCAGCAGCTTGACTAGCGGGGTATACGAGCAGTACTTC CASSLTSGVYEQYF
TRBJ1-3 TRBV5-6 . few TGTGCCAGCAGCTTGGACGGACTTACCTTGGAAAACACCATATATTTT CASSLDGLTLENTIYF
TRBJ2-4 TRBV30 . . TGTGCCTGGAGAAAACTAAAGGACATTCAGTACTTC CAWRKLKDIQYF
TRBJ1-5 TRBV4-2 . . TGTGCCAGCAGCCAAGATCCCCAGGGAAGCAATCAGCCCCAGCATTTT CASSQDPQGSNQPQHF
TRBJ2-1 TRBV7-9 TRBD1 . TGTGCCAGCAGCTCGGACAGGGGGAGGCATGAGCAGTTCTTC CASSSDRGRHEQFF
TRBJ1-6 TRBV7-9 . . TGTGCCAGCAGCTCCTCGGGACACGATAATTCACCCCTCCACTTT CASSSSGHDNSPLHF
TRBJ2-5 TRBV28 . . TGTGCCAGCAGTTTGGAGATAGAGTACCAAGAGACCCAGTACTTC CASSLEIEYQETQYF
TRBJ1-1 TRBV30 . once TGTGCCTGGAGTCGAGAGGGAACTGAAGCTTTCTTT CAWSREGTEAFF
TRBJ1-1 TRBV4-1 . once TGCGCCAGCAGCCAAGTGGGGGGGGTGGCAGAAGCTTTCTTT CASSQVGGVAEAFF
TRBJ1-5 TRBV19 . . TGTGCCAGTAGCCTAACTGGACAGATCGGCAATCAGCCCCAGCATTTT CASSLTGQIGNQPQHF
TRBJ1-6 TRBV9 TRBD1 few TGTGCCAGCAGCGTTGGACAGGGTGGTAATTCACCCCTCCACTTT CASSVGQGGNSPLHF
TRBJ1-1 TRBV9 . . TGTGCCAGCAGCTTGGGACACACTAACACTGAAGCTTTCTTT CASSLGHTNTEAFF
TRBJ1-1 TRBV10-1 TRBD1 . TGCGCCAGGACAGGGGGCTGGACTGAAGCTTTCTTT CARTGGWTEAFF
TRBJ1-2 TRBV6-5 TRBD1 few TGTGCCAGCAGTTTGAGGACAGGGCTCTATGGCTACACCTTC CASSLRTGLYGYTF
TRBJ1-2 TRBV4-3 . . TGCGCCAGCAGCCAAGATGGAACCCTGGGCCCCCATGGCTACACCTTC CASSQDGTLGPHGYTF
TRBJ1-2 TRBV6-5 TRBD1 few TGTGCCAGTAGACAGGGTAATAACTATGGCTACACCTTC CASRQGNNYGYTF
TRBJ2-3 TRBV21-1 . . TGTGCCAGCAGCTCGCGCCGACTGTACTGCACAGATACGCAGTATTTT CASSSRRLYCTDTQYF
TRBJ2-2 TRBV10-3 TRBD1 . TGTGCCATCAGTCCGGGACAGGGAAACACCGGGGAGCTGTTTTTT CAISPGQGNTGELFF
TRBJ1-2 TRBV29-1 . . TGCAGCGTTGAAATCCCGGGAGGGGATTATGGCTACACCTTC CSVEIPGGDYGYTF
TRBJ1-2 TRBV12-5 TRBD1 once TGTGCTAGTGGTTTGACAGGGGCACAGAGCGGCTACACCTTC CASGLTGAQSGYTF
TRBJ2-5 TRBV30 TRBD2 . TGTGCATGTGCGGGGGTAGCAGAGACCCAGTACTTC CACAGVAETQYF
TRBJ2-5 TRBV4-2 . . TGTGCCAGCAGCCCTAATGGGGGGAAGGTGGGAGAGACCCAGTACTTC CASSPNGGKVGETQYF
TRBJ1-2 TRBV27 TRBD1 . TGTGCCAGCAGTTTCCAGGGGGTTGGATATGGCTACACCTTC CASSFQGVGYGYTF
TRBJ2-7 TRBV30 . . TGTGCCTGGAGTGGGGACTCCTGCGAGCAGTACTTC CAWSGDSCEQYF
TRBJ1-4 TRBV28 TRBD1 once TGTGCCAGCAGGACCACAGGGGCTCACAATGAAAAACTGTTTTTT CASRTTGAHNEKLFF
TRBJ2-7 TRBV10-3 . . TGTGCCATCGCAGGAACCGTCTACGAGCAGTACTTC CAIAGTVYEQYF
TRBJ1-6 TRBV19 . few TGTGCCAGTAAAAGCCAGGGGCCCACGTATTCACCCCTCCACTTT CASKSQGPTYSPLHF
TRBJ2-7 TRBV5-1 . . TGCGCCAGCAGCTTGGGGACGGGAAGCTCCTACGAGCAGTACTTC CASSLGTGSSYEQYF
TRBJ1-5 TRBV15 TRBD1 . TGTGCCACCAGCAGAGGTGGGACAGGGAATGCCAGACCCCAGCATTTT CATSRGGTGNARPQHF
TRBJ2-7 TRBV28 TRBD1 . TGTGCCAGCACAGGGGGCTACGAGCAGTACTTC CASTGGYEQYF
TRBJ2-3 TRBV11-2 . . TGTGCCAGCAGCTTAACCCTAGCTACAGATACGCAGTATTTT CASSLTLATDTQYF
TRBJ1-4 TRBV9 . . TGTGCCAGCAGCACTCGACAGGTTCCTCAGGGTAAACTGTTTTTT CASSTRQVPQGKLFF
TRBJ2-4 TRBV7-9 . few TGTGCCAGCAGCTCAGGACCCATGGCAGGAGCCGGGGGCAAAAACATTCAGTACTTC CASSSGPMAGAGGKNIQYF